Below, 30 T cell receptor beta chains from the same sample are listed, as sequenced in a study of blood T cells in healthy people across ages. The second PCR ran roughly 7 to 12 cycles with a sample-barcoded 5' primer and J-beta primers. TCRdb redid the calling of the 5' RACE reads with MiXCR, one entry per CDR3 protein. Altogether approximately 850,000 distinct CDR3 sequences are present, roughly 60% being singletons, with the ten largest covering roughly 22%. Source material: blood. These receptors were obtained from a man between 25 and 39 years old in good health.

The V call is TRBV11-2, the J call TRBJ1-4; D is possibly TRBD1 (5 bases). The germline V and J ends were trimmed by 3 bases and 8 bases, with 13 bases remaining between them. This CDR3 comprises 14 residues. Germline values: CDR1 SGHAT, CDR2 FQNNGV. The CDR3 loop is CASSLPGLREKLFF. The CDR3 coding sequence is TGTGCCAGCAGCTTGCCAGGGTTACGCGAAAAACTGTTTTTT.

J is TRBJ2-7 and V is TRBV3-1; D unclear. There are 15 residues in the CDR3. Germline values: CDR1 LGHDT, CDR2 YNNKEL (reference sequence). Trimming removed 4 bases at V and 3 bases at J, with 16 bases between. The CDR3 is CASSLNRAPFYEQYF. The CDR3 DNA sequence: TGTGCCAGCAGCCTGAACCGGGCCCCCTTCTACGAGCAGTACTTC.

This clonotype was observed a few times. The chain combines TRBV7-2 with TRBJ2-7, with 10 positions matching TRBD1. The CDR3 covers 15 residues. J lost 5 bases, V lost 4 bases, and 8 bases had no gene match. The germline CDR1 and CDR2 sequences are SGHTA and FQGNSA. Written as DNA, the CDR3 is TGTGCCAGCAGCTCCTCCGGACAGGGGGGCCACGAGCAGTACTTC. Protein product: CASSSSGQGGHEQYF.

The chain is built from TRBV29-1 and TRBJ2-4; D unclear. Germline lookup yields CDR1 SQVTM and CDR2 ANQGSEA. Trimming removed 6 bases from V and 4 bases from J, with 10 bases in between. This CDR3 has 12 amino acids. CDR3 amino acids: CSVPGRKNIQYF. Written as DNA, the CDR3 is TGCAGCGTCCCTGGACGGAAAAACATTCAGTACTTC.

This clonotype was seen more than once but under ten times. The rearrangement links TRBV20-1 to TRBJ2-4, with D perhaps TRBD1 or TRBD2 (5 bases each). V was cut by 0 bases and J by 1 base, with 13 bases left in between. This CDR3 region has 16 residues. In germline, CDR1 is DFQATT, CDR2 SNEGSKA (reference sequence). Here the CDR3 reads CSARDSGTVAKNIQYF. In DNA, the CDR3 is TGCAGTGCTAGAGACTCCGGGACGGTGGCCAAAAACATTCAGTACTTC.

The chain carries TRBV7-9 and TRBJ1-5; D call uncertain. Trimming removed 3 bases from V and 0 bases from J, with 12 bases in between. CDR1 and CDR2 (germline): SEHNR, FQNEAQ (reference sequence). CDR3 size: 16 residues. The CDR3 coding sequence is TGTGCCAGCAGCTTTTGGTCTCCATATAGCAATCAGCCCCAGCATTTT. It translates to CASSFWSPYSNQPQHF.

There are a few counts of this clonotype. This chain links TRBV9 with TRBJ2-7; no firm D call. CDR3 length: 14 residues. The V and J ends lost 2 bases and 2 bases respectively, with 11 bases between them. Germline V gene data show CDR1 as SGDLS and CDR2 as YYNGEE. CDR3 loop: CASSVLDGPYEQYF. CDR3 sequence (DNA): TGTGCCAGCAGCGTTCTCGACGGACCCTACGAGCAGTACTTC.

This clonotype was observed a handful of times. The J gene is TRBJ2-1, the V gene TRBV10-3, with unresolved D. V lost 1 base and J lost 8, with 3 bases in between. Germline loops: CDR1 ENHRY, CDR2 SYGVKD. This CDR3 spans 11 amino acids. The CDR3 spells CAISEFYEQFF. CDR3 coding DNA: TGTGCCATCAGTGAGTTTTATGAGCAGTTCTTC.

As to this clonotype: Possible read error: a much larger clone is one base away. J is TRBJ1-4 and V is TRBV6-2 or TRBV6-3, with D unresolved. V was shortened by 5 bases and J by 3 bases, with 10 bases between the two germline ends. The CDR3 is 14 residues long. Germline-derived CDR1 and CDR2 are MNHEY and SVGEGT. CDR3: CASSLDGANEKLFF. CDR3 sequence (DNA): TGTGCCAGCAGTCTTGACGGCGCTAATGAAAAACTGTTTTTT.

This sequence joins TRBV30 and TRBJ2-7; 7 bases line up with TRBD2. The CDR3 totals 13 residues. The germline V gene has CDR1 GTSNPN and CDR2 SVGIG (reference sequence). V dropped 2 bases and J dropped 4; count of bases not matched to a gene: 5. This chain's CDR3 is CAWSRTRAYEQYF. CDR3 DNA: TGTGCCTGGAGTAGGACTAGGGCTTACGAGCAGTACTTC.

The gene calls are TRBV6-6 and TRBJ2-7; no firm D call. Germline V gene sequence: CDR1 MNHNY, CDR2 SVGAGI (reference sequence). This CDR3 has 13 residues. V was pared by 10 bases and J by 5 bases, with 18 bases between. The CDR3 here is CATSFSRRDEQYF. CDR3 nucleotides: TGTGCCACCTCCTTTTCACGACGCGACGAGCAGTACTTC.

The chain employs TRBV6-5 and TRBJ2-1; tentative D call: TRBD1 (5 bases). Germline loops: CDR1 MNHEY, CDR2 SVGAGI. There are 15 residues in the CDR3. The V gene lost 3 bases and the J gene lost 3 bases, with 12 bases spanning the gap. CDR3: CASSYNRRVYNEQFF. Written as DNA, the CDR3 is TGTGCCAGCAGTTATAACAGGAGAGTCTACAATGAGCAGTTCTTC.

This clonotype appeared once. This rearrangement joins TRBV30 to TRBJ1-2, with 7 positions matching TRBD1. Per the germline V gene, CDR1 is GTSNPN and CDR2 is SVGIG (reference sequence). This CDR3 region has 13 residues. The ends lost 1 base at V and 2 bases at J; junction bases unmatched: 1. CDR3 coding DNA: TGTGCCTGGAGTGCGACAGGGAACTATGGCTACACCTTC. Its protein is CAWSATGNYGYTF.

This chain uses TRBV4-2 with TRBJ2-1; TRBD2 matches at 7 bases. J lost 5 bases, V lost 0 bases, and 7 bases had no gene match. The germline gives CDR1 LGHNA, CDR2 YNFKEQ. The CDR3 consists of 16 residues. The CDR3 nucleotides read TGTGCCAGCAGCCAAGAGGGCCCTAGCGGACACAATGAGCAGTTCTTC. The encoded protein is CASSQEGPSGHNEQFF.

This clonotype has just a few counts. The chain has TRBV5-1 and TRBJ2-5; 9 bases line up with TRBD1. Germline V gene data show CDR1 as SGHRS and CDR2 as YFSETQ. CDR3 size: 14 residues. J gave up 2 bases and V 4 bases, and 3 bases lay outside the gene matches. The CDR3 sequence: CASSAGTGQETQYF. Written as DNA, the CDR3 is TGCGCCAGCAGCGCCGGGACAGGGCAAGAGACCCAGTACTTC. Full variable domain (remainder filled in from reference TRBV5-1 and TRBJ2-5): KAGVTQTPRYLIKTRGQQVTLSCSPISGHRSVSWYQQTPGQGLQFLFEYFSETQRNKGNFPGRFSGRQFSNSRSEMNVSTLELGDSALYLCASSAGTGQETQYFGPGTRLLVL.

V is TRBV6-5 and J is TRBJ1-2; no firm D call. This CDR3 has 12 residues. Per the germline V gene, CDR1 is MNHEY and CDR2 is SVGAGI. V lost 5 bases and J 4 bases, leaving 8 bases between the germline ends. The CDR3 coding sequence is TGTGCCAGCAGTGACACTCTCTATGGCTACACCTTC. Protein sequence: CASSDTLYGYTF.

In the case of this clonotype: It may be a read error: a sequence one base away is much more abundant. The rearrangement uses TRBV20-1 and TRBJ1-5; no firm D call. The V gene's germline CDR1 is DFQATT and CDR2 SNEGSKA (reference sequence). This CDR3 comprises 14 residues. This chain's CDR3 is CSVRRGVGNRPQHF. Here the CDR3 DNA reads TGCAGTGTCAGGCGAGGTGTCGGCAATCGGCCCCAGCATTTT.

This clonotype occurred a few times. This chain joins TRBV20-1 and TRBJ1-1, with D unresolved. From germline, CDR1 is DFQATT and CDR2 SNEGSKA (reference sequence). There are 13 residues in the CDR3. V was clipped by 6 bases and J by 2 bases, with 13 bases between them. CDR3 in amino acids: CSAYRRSNTEAFF. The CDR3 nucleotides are TGCAGTGCCTACCGCCGTTCCAACACTGAAGCTTTCTTT.

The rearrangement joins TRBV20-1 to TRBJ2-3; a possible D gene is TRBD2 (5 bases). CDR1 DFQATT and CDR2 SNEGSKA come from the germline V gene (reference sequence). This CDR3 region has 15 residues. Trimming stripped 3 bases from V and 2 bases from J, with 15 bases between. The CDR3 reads CSASGGLALTDTQYF. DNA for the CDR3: TGCAGTGCTAGCGGAGGACTGGCGCTCACAGATACGCAGTATTTT.

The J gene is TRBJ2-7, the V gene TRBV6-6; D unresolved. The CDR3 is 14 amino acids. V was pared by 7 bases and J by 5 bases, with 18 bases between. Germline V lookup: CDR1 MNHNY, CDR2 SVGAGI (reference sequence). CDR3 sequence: CASTTTGSEDEQYF. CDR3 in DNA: TGTGCCAGCACCACCACCGGCTCCGAAGACGAGCAGTACTTC.

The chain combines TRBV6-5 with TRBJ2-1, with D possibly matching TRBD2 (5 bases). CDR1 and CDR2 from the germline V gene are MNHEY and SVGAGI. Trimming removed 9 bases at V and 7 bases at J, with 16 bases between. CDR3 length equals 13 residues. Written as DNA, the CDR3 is TGTGCCAGTTCCGGAGGACCGCGGAATGAGCAGTTCTTC. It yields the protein CASSGGPRNEQFF.

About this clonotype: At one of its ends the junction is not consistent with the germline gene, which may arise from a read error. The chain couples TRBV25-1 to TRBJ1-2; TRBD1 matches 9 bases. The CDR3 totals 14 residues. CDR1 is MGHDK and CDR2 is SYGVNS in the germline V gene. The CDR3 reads CASRETGGSYGHTF. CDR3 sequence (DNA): TGTGCCAGCAGGGAAACAGGGGGCTCATATGGCCACACCTTC.

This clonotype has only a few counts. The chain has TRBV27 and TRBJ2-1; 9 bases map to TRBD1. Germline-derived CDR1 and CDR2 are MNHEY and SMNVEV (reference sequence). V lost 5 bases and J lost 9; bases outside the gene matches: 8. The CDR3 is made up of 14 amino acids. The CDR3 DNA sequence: TGTGCCAGCAGTGTTGGACAGGGGCTTGGTGAGCAGTTCTTC. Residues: CASSVGQGLGEQFF.

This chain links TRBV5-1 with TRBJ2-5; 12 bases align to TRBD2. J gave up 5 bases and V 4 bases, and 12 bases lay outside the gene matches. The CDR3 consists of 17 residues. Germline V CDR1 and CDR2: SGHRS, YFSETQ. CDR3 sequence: CASSVRLAGDLVETQYF. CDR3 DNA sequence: TGCGCCAGCAGCGTACGACTAGCGGGGGATTTGGTTGAGACCCAGTACTTC.

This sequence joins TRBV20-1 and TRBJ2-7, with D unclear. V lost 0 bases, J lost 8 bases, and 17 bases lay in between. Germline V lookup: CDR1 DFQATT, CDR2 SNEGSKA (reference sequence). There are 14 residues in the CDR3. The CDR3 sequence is CSAREVTERGKQYF. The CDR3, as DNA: TGCAGTGCTAGAGAGGTTACGGAGCGTGGAAAGCAGTACTTC.

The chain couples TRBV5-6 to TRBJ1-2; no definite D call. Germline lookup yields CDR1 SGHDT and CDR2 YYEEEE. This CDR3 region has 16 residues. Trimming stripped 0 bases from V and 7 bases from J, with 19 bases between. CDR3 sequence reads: CASSLDSFGWRSGYTF. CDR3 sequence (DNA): TGTGCCAGCAGCTTGGACAGCTTCGGGTGGCGGAGTGGCTACACCTTC.

Here the CDR3 reads CASSFGPSGTSPLHF. The CDR3 bases are TGTGCCAGCAGCTTTGGCCCCTCAGGGACTTCACCCCTCCACTTT. The chain carries TRBV12-3 or TRBV12-4 and TRBJ1-6; D is perhaps TRBD1 (5 bases). V was cut by 6 bases and J by 9 bases, with 18 bases left in between. The CDR3 covers 15 residues.

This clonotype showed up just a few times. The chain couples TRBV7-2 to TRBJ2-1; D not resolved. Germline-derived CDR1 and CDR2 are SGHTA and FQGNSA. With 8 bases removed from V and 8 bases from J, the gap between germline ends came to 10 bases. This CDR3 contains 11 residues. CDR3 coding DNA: TGTGCCAGCTCCTCCTTCTATGAGCAGTTCTTC. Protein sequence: CASSSFYEQFF.

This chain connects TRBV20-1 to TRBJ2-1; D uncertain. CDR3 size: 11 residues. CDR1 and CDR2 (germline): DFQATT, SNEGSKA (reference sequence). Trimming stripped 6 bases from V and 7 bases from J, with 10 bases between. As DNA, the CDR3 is TGCAGTGCAAAACTGGCAAATGAGCAGTTCTTC. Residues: CSAKLANEQFF.

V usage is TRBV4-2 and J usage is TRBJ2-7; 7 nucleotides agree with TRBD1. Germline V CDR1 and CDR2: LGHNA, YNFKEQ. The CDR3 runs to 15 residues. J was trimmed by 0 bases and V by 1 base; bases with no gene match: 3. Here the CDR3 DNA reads TGTGCCAGCAGCCAAGGACAGGGTAACTCCTACGAGCAGTACTTC. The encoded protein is CASSQGQGNSYEQYF.